These 17 T cell receptor beta chains were sequenced from one sample in a study of cytomegalovirus exposure and HLA in healthy donors listed by TCRdb under 2017. The library relied on the immunoSEQ multiplex PCR assay. A mixture of 60 forward primers for TCR Vbeta segments and 13 reverse primers for TCR Jbeta segments was used in the multiplex PCR. Held by TCRdb, this immuneACCESS table contains in-frame sequences only and omits some clones. Under half of the omission traces to an unresolved V gene where checked; the cause of the rest is unknown. The sample records 100,000 to 150,000 clones, 75% to 90% of which are singletons. The leading ten clones occupy around 20% of the sample. Material for sequencing was PBMCs. Receptor source: a man aged 18 to 29 in good health and CMV-seropositive.

The CDR3 reads CASSQDPGQGSSYNSPLHF. The DNA for the CDR3 is TGCGCCAGCAGCCAAGACCCCGGACAGGGAAGCTCCTATAATTCACCCCTCCACTTT. The V call is TRBV4-1, the J call TRBJ1-6, with 8 bases that match TRBD1. The J segment lost 0 bases and the V segment lost 0 bases, leaving 7 bases of the junction unmatched. Looked up from germline, CDR1 is MGHRA and CDR2 is YSYEKL. CDR3 length: 19 amino acids.

In its sample, this clone was seen a few times. V is TRBV30 and J is TRBJ1-2; D may be TRBD1 (6 bases). V was clipped by 2 bases and J by 1 base, with 17 bases between them. Germline V CDR1 and CDR2: GTSNPN, SVGIG (reference sequence). This CDR3 comprises 16 residues. CDR3 in DNA: TGTGCCTGGAGTTTGGGAACAGGGTTTGATAACTATGGCTACACCTTC. This codes for CAWSLGTGFDNYGYTF.

Details on this clone: Other DNA sequences from this sample encode an identical CDR3 as well. The chain uses TRBV30 and TRBJ1-5; possible D gene TRBD1, 5 bases. Germline CDR1 and CDR2: GTSNPN and SVGIG (reference sequence). V lost 3 bases, J lost 5 bases, and 11 bases lay in between. The CDR3 is made up of 13 amino acids. CDR3 coding DNA: TGTGCCTGGAGCGTGCAGGGCGATCAGCCCCAGCATTTT. This gives the protein CAWSVQGDQPQHF.

V gene TRBV10-3 combines with J gene TRBJ2-1; D is possibly TRBD2 (7 bases). The CDR3 consists of 13 residues. Trimming took 7 bases from V and 8 from J, leaving 15 bases between them. Germline CDR1 reads ENHRY; CDR2 reads SYGVKD. The CDR3 spells CAINAGAGDEQFF. In nucleotides, the CDR3 is TGTGCCATCAATGCGGGGGCCGGGGATGAGCAGTTCTTC.

The rearrangement joins TRBV28 to TRBJ1-1, with 8 bases lining up with TRBD1. Germline lookup yields CDR1 MDHEN and CDR2 SYDVKM. The CDR3 extends over 15 amino acids. V shed 2 bases, J shed 3 bases, and the junction held 5 bases outside the gene matches. Here the CDR3 DNA reads TGTGCCAGCAGTTTAGGACAGGGAGGATACACTGAAGCTTTCTTT. It codes for CASSLGQGGYTEAFF. The variable domain in full, with the rest retrieved from reference TRBV28 and TRBJ1-1, is DVKVTQSSRYLVKRTGEKVFLECVQDMDHENMFWYRQDPGLGLRLIYFSYDVKMKEKGDIPEGYSVSREKKERFSLILESASTNQTSMYLCASSLGQGGYTEAFFGQGTRLTVV.

V usage is TRBV5-1 and J usage is TRBJ1-2, with D maybe TRBD1 (5 bases). This CDR3 is built from 15 residues. V lost 3 bases and J 7 bases, leaving 19 bases between the germline ends. CDR1 and CDR2 (germline): SGHRS, YFSETQ. In DNA, the CDR3 is TGCGCCAGCAGCTCCTACCGCGGGGACTTGGGTGGCTACACCTTC. This sequence encodes CASSSYRGDLGGYTF.

The chain combines TRBV2 with TRBJ1-1; maybe TRBD1 (5 bases). Per germline, CDR1 SNHLY and CDR2 FYNNEI. The CDR3 spans 15 residues. Deletions cut 8 bases from V and 3 bases from J, with 19 bases between. CDR3 bases: TGTGCCAGCCAAGGCGGGGCTAGTGGGGACACTGAAGCTTTCTTT. This gives the protein CASQGGASGDTEAFF. Full variable domain (outside the CDR3, taken from reference TRBV2 and TRBJ1-1): EPEVTQTPSHQVTQMGQEVILRCVPISNHLYFYWYRQILGQKVEFLVSFYNNEISEKSEIFDDQFSVERPDGSNFTLKIRSTKLEDSAMYFCASQGGASGDTEAFFGQGTRLTVV.

The rearrangement uses TRBV19 and TRBJ2-7, with 9 bases matching TRBD1. Germline V gives CDR1 LNHDA, CDR2 SQIVND (reference sequence). This CDR3 comprises 13 residues. J was trimmed by 6 bases and V by 5 bases; bases with no gene match: 5. CDR3: CASSLGQGGEQYF. The CDR3 DNA reads TGTGCCAGTAGTCTGGGACAGGGTGGCGAGCAGTACTTC. The full variable domain, completed using reference TRBV19 and TRBJ2-7, is DGGITQSPKYLFRKEGQNVTLSCEQNLNHDAMYWYRQDPGQGLRLIYYSQIVNDFQKGDIAEGYSVSREKKESFPLTVTSAQKNPTAFYLCASSLGQGGEQYFGPGTRLTVT.

V and J are TRBV25-1 and TRBJ1-1; D not resolved. This CDR3 comprises 14 residues. Trimming shortened V by 4 bases and J by 3 bases, and 12 bases separated the two germline ends. Germline V gene lookup returns CDR1 MGHDK and CDR2 SYGVNS. The CDR3 sequence: CASSAILSDTEAFF. The CDR3 DNA follows: TGTGCCAGCAGTGCGATACTGTCCGACACTGAAGCTTTCTTT.

This sequence joins TRBV6-4 and TRBJ2-1; TRBD2 agrees at 8 bases. V lost 5 bases and J lost 6; bases outside the gene matches: 6. Germline CDR1 MRHNA, CDR2 SNTAGT. The CDR3 spans 14 residues. This CDR3 is CASSREGPPNEQFF. In DNA form, the CDR3 reads TGTGCCAGCAGTCGGGAGGGTCCTCCCAATGAGCAGTTCTTC.

In its sample, this clone was seen a few times. The genes are TRBV6-1 and TRBJ2-5, with D possibly being TRBD1 (5 bases). From germline, CDR1 is MNHNS and CDR2 SASEGT. Trimming took off 5 bases at V and 5 bases at J, with 15 bases between the two ends. CDR3 length: 14 amino acids. CDR3 nucleotide sequence: TGTGCCAGCAGTCGTCTGCTGTCAGGGGAGACCCAGTACTTC. Translating it yields CASSRLLSGETQYF.

This clone was observed a few times. The chain uses TRBV2 and TRBJ1-3; D remains ambiguous. The CDR3 runs to 14 residues. Germline lookup yields CDR1 SNHLY and CDR2 FYNNEI. V gave up 3 bases and J gave up 0 bases, with 6 bases separating them. DNA for the CDR3: TGTGCCAGCAGTGATCCTGTCTCTGGAAACACCATATATTTT. Encoded protein: CASSDPVSGNTIYF.

The chain couples TRBV27 to TRBJ1-5; 8 nucleotides match TRBD1. This CDR3 contains 14 residues. V gave up 2 bases and J gave up 4 bases; unmatched junction bases: 1. Germline loops: CDR1 MNHEY, CDR2 SMNVEV (reference sequence). CDR3 loop: CASSLRQGNQPQHF. The DNA for the CDR3 is TGTGCCAGCAGTTTAAGACAGGGGAATCAGCCCCAGCATTTT.

This clone turned up a few times. V usage is TRBV28 and J usage is TRBJ2-5, with 8 bases matching TRBD1. The DNA matches TRBJ2-7 better at its end, which makes the J call doubtful. This CDR3 has 15 residues. Germline assignment: CDR1 MDHEN and CDR2 SYDVKM. As DNA, the CDR3 is TGTGCCAGCAGCAAGACAGGGGTCTCCTCCTACGAGCAGTACTTC. It encodes CASSKTGVSSYEQYF.

This rearrangement joins TRBV9 to TRBJ2-7; D perhaps matches TRBD2 (5 bases). Germline loops: CDR1 SGDLS, CDR2 YYNGEE. V dropped 2 bases and J dropped 6 bases, with 12 bases sitting between them. CDR3 length: 13 residues. The CDR3 region has the DNA TGTGCCAGCAGCGTCGGACTGGCGCGCGAGCAGTACTTC. Its protein is CASSVGLAREQYF. Full variable domain (remainder filled in from reference TRBV9 and TRBJ2-7): DSGVTQTPKHLITATGQRVTLRCSPRSGDLSVYWYQQSLDQGLQFLIQYYNGEERAKGNILERFSAQQFPDLHSELNLSSLELGDSALYFCASSVGLAREQYFGPGTRLTVT.

The rearrangement uses TRBV5-1 and TRBJ2-3; D gene ambiguous. V was pared by 6 bases and J by 2 bases, with 4 bases between. The CDR3 has 11 amino acids. The germline V gene has CDR1 SGHRS and CDR2 YFSETQ. CDR3 sequence reads: CASTLTDTQYF. CDR3 nucleotides: TGCGCCAGCACCCTCACAGATACGCAGTATTTT.

The J gene is TRBJ2-5, the V gene TRBV5-1, with 11 bases fitting TRBD1. Germline CDR1 and CDR2: SGHRS and YFSETQ. The CDR3 has 14 amino acids. V lost 3 bases to trimming and J lost 11 bases; unmatched junction nucleotides: 9. The CDR3 reads CASSSGQGAGEQYF. The CDR3 region has the DNA TGCGCCAGCAGCTCTGGACAGGGGGCGGGGGAGCAGTACTTC.